This T cell receptor beta chain emerged from a study of shared clonotypes between healthy human individuals. Turning to the study itself: Those who served as donors were a couple of women and a few men between the ages of 18 and 49. Study-wide points: Between a few donors, naive CD4 clonotypes were shared at a level of roughly 5.5%. Non-shared clonotypes had lower generation probabilities than clonotypes shared by all four sorted-subset donors.

CDR1 and CDR2 from the germline V gene are SGHRS and YFSETQ. The V and J ends lost 0 bases and 5 bases respectively, with 8 bases between them. This CDR3 has 13 residues. Produced via immunoSEQ multiplex PCR; TCRdb's table is partial and in-frame only. This sample carries around 690,000 clones, around 91% of them seen once, and the ten largest clones take approximately 35%. Points on this clone: Its antigen is still unknown.

The sample consisted of memory CD8+ T cells from PBMCs. Subset meaning: CD45RO+ cells pooled with CCR7-negative TemRA cells. The TCR was taken from a young man in good health. Some clones in this sample may be carry-over from other donors' samples. This chain connects TRBV5-1 to TRBJ1-1; D unresolved. The CDR3 DNA reads TGCGCCAGCAGCTTGGGACCGAGGACTGAAGCTTTCTTT. It encodes CASSLGPRTEAFF.